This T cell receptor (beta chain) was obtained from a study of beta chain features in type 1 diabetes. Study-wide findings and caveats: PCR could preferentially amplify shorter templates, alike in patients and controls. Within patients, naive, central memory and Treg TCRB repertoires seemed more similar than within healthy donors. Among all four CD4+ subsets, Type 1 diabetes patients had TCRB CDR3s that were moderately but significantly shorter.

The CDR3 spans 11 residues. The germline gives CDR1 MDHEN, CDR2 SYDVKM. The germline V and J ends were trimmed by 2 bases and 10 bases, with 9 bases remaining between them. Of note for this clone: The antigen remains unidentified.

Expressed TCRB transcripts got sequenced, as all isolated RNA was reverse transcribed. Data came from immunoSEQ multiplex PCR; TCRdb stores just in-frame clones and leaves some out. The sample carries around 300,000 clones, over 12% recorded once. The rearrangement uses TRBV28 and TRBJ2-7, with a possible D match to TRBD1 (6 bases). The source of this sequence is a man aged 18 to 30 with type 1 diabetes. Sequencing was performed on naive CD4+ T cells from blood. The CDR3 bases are TGTGCCAGCAGTTTAACTGGGACACAGTACTTC. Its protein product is CASSLTGTQYF.